This paragraph covers one TCR beta chain sequence. This specimen belongs to a study of blood T cell repertoires in COVID-19. The table came from immunoSEQ multiplex PCR; TCRdb's copy has only in-frame clones and leaves some out. The sample includes tens of thousands of clones, roughly 82% of them seen just once. The V segment lost 2 bases and the J segment 9 bases; nucleotides outside the gene matches: 10. The CDR3 length is 16 residues. In germline, CDR1 is KGHSH, CDR2 LQKENI. The sequenced material came from peripheral blood. The rearrangement links TRBV18 to TRBJ1-5; 10 bases fit TRBD1. The clonotype comes from a woman in her forties or fifties with acute or convalescent COVID-19. CDR3 region: CASSPWDRGSQAPQHF. For the CDR3, the DNA is TGTGCCAGCTCACCATGGGACAGGGGATCCCAGGCGCCCCAGCATTTT.